The T cell receptor (beta chain) described here comes from a study of a mutant IDH1 vaccine in newly diagnosed glioma. Time point noted: week 35, safety follow-up. Vaccination comprised doses that each held 300 ug of mutant IDH1 20-mer peptide, plus topical imiquimod. Turning to this clone: The antigen remains unidentified.

Trimming removed 3 bases from V and 0 bases from J, with 5 bases in between. This CDR3 has 13 amino acids. CDR1 is MNHEY and CDR2 is SMNVEV in the germline V gene (reference sequence). Some clones are missing from TCRdb's copy, which holds only in-frame ones; the method was immunoSEQ multiplex PCR. The table includes fewer than 55,000 clones, approximately 81% detected once. This specimen was PBMCs, taken from a glioma patient whose treatment included an IDH1 peptide vaccine. This receptor was taken from a woman aged 35 to 49 with glioma. Some clones in this sample may be carry-over from other donors' samples. The chain combines TRBV27 with TRBJ1-2; D is ambiguous. In DNA, the CDR3 is TGTGCCAGCAGTTTGGGCCCTAACTATGGCTACACCTTC. Its translation: CASSLGPNYGYTF.